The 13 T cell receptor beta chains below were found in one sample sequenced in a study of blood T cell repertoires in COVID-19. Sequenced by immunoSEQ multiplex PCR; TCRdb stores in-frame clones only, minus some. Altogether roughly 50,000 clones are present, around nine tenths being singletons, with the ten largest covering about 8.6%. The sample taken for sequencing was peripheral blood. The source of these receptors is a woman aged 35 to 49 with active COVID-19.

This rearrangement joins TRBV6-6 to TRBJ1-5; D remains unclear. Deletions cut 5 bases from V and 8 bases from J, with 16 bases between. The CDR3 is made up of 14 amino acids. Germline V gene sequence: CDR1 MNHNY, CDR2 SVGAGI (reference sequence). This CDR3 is CASSPPGFSEPQHF. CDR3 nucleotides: TGTGCCAGCAGTCCGCCGGGATTTTCCGAGCCCCAGCATTTT.

This CDR3 is CASSIGTSGGADTQYF. CDR3 DNA: TGTGCCAGCAGCATAGGGACTAGCGGGGGGGCAGATACGCAGTATTTT. This rearrangement joins TRBV9 to TRBJ2-3, with 16 bases that match TRBD2. Germline CDR1 and CDR2: SGDLS and YYNGEE. This CDR3 comprises 16 residues. J gave up 4 bases and V 4 bases, and 3 bases lay outside the gene matches.

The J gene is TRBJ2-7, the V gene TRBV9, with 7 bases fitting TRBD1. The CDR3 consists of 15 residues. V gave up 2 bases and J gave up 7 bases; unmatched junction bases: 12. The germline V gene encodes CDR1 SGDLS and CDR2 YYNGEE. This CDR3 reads CASSVSSDRVLEQYF. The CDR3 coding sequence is TGTGCCAGCAGCGTTAGCAGCGACAGGGTGTTAGAGCAGTACTTC.

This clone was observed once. The chain's CDR3 is CAWGPQKGYTF. The CDR3 DNA reads TGTGCCTGGGGGCCCCAGAAAGGCTACACCTTC. The rearrangement links TRBV30 to TRBJ1-2; D is ambiguous. Trimming took 5 bases from V and 8 from J, leaving 12 bases between them. Germline loops: CDR1 GTSNPN, CDR2 SVGIG (reference sequence). This CDR3 comprises 11 residues. Using reference TRBV30 and TRBJ1-2 for the parts outside the CDR3, the full variable domain is SQTIHQWPATLVQPVGSPLSLECTVEGTSNPNLYWYRQAAGRGLQLLFYSVGIGQISSEVPQNLSASRPQDRQFILSSKKLLLSDSGFYLCAWGPQKGYTFGSGTRLTVV.

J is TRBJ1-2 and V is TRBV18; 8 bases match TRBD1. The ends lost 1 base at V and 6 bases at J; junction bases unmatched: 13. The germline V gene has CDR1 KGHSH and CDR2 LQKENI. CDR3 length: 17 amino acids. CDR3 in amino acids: CASSPLDRVGMWDGYTF. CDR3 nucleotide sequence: TGTGCCAGCTCACCACTGGACAGGGTTGGAATGTGGGATGGCTACACCTTC.

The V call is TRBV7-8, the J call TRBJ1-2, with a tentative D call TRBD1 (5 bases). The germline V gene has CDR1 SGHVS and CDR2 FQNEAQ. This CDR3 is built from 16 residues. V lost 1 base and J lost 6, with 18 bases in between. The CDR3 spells CASSLGRRRGSHGYTF. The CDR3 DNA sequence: TGTGCCAGCAGCTTAGGAAGACGAAGGGGCTCGCATGGCTACACCTTC.

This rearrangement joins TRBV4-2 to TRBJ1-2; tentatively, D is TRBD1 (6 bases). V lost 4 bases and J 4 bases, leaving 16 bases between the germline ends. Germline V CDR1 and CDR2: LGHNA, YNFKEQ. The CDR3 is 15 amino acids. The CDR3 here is CASSRREGGSYGYTF. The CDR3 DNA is TGTGCCAGCAGCCGCCGGGAGGGGGGTAGCTATGGCTACACCTTC.

The CDR3 is CASSQDVTSGSYEQYF. The CDR3 DNA follows: TGCGCCAGCAGCCAAGACGTAACTAGCGGGAGCTACGAGCAGTACTTC. The chain carries TRBV4-1 and TRBJ2-7; 11 bases line up with TRBD2. In germline, CDR1 is MGHRA, CDR2 YSYEKL. This CDR3 has 16 amino acids. Trimming took 0 bases from V and 3 from J; bases not matched to a gene: 4.

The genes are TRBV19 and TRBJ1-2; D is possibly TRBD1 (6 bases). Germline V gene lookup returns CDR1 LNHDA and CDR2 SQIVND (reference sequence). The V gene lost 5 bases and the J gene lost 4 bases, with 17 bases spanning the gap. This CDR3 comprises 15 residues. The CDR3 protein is CASSDRQERGYGYTF. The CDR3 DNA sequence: TGTGCCAGTAGTGACCGACAGGAGCGGGGCTATGGCTACACCTTC.

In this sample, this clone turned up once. CDR3 region: CASSRRVAKNIQYF. CDR3 in DNA: TGTGCCAGCAGCCGGAGGGTAGCCAAAAACATTCAGTACTTC. This sequence joins TRBV5-6 and TRBJ2-4, with D perhaps TRBD2 (6 bases). Between the trimmed V and J ends, which lost 4 bases and 0 bases, there was a span of 8 bases. Germline CDR1 SGHDT, CDR2 YYEEEE. The CDR3 loop spans 14 amino acids.

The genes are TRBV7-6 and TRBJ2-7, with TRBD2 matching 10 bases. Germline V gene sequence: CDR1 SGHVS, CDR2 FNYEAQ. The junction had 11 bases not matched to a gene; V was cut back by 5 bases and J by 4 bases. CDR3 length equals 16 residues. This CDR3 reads CASSRERGGLAYEQYF. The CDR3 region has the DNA TGTGCCAGCAGCCGGGAGCGGGGGGGCCTTGCATACGAGCAGTACTTC.

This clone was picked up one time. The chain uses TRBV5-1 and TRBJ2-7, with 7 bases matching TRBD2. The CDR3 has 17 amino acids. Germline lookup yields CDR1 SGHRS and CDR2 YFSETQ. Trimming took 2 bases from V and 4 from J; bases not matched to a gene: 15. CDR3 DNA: TGCGCCAGCAGCTTTAATCGCCCGGGGACTACGGGATACGAGCAGTACTTC. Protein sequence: CASSFNRPGTTGYEQYF. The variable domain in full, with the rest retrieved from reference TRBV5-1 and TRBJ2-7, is KAGVTQTPRYLIKTRGQQVTLSCSPISGHRSVSWYQQTPGQGLQFLFEYFSETQRNKGNFPGRFSGRQFSNSRSEMNVSTLELGDSALYLCASSFNRPGTTGYEQYFGPGTRLTVT.

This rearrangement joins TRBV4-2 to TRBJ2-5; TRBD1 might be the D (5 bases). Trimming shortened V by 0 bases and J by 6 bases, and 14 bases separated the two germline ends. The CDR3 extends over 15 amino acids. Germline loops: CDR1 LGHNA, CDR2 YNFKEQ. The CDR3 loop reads CASSQDGASVKTQYF. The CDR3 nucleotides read TGTGCCAGCAGCCAAGATGGGGCTAGTGTAAAGACCCAGTACTTC.